Listed below are T cell receptor beta chains from one sample, sequenced in a study of blood T cell repertoires in COVID-19. The data were produced by immunoSEQ multiplex PCR, yet TCRdb's version contains in-frame clones alone and is incomplete. The table lists some 50,000 clones, 86% of them singletons, with less than 2.5% in the top ten. The sequenced sample was peripheral blood. These receptor sequences come from a woman aged 55-75 years with acute or convalescent COVID-19. Both conserved end residues are part of each CDR3. D genes are given only for firm matches. Clone size is shown for a subset of rows, as once, few, many or a class of expanded clone.

>TRBJ1-5|TRBV18|-|TRBD1
TGTGCCAGCTCACAGGCCGGGACAGGGATAACTTTTAGCAATCAGCCCCAGCATTTT
CASSQAGTGITFSNQPQHF
>TRBJ1-1|TRBV11-3|-|-
TGTGCCAGCAGCATCAAATCGGGACTGGTGAACACTGAAGCTTTCTTT
CASSIKSGLVNTEAFF
>TRBJ1-5|TRBV10-2|-|-
TGCGCCAGCCGAGTAGGCGGAAATCAGCCCCAGCATTTT
CASRVGGNQPQHF
>TRBJ1-1|TRBV28|-|-
TGTGCCAGCACTTACTCGGGGTGGGTAGGCACTGAAGCTTTCTTT
CASTYSGWVGTEAFF
>TRBJ1-1|TRBV6-5|-|TRBD1
TGTGCCAGCAGAAAGCAGGGGGCCGGTAACACTGAAGCTTTCTTT
CASRKQGAGNTEAFF
>TRBJ2-7|TRBV30|-|-
TGTGCCTGGAGTGTACGTCCGAGGTACGAGCAGTACTTC
CAWSVRPRYEQYF
>TRBJ1-1|TRBV5-1|-|TRBD1
TGCGCCAGCAGCTTGGGACAGGGGGTGAACACTGAAGCTTTCTTT
CASSLGQGVNTEAFF
>TRBJ2-5|TRBV3-1/TRBV3-2|-|TRBD2
TGTGCCATCAGGAATAGCGGGGGGGGAGAGACCCAGTACTTC
CAIRNSGGGETQYF
>TRBJ1-1|TRBV30|-|-
TGTGCCTTATCTCTAGGGAACACTGAAGCTTTCTTT
CALSLGNTEAFF
>TRBJ1-1|TRBV30|-|-
TGTGCCTGGATCAATACAGGACCTGCCACTGAAGCTTTCTTT
CAWINTGPATEAFF
>TRBJ1-2|TRBV24-1|-|-
TGTGCCACCAGTGATCCCGGGGAGGGGCACTATGGCTACACCTTC
CATSDPGEGHYGYTF
>TRBJ2-2|TRBV9|-|TRBD2
TGTGCCAGCAGTCTTGGGACTAACCTTATCACCGGGGAGCTGTTTTTT
CASSLGTNLITGELFF
>TRBJ1-5|TRBV15|-|-
TGTGCCACCAGCAGAGACAGGCCCATGAGCAATCAGCCCCAGCATTTT
CATSRDRPMSNQPQHF
>TRBJ1-1|TRBV28|-|TRBD1
TGTGCCAGCAGTTTAGCCGGGACAGGTCAAGCTTTCTTT
CASSLAGTGQAFF
>TRBJ1-1|TRBV4-2|-|-
TGTGCCAGCAGCCAACGGGAGGGAATGAACACTGAAGCTTTCTTT
CASSQREGMNTEAFF
>TRBJ1-5|TRBV19|-|TRBD1
TGTGCCAGTAGGGAGACAGGGGGTCTGTATCAGCCCCAGCATTTT
CASRETGGLYQPQHF
>TRBJ1-2|TRBV28|-|TRBD1
TGTGCCAGCAGCTTGGCCGGGGGGACAGGGCTTGCCCTTGTAGGCTACACCTTC
CASSLAGGTGLALVGYTF
>TRBJ2-1|TRBV7-8|-|TRBD2
TGTGCCAGCAGCTCCTTGGCGGGAGGTTACAATGAGCAGTTCTTC
CASSSLAGGYNEQFF
>TRBJ1-5|TRBV19|-|-
TGTGCCAGTAGGGCAGAGGGATGGGTAAGCAATCAGCCCCAGCATTTT
CASRAEGWVSNQPQHF
>TRBJ2-1|TRBV30|-|TRBD2
TGTGCCTGGATCGGGGGGATAAAACGCGGCCCCAATGAGCAGTTCTTC
CAWIGGIKRGPNEQFF
>TRBJ2-1|TRBV9|-|-
TGTGCCAGCAGCAGTCGGGACAATGAGCAGTTCTTC
CASSSRDNEQFF
>TRBJ1-1|TRBV3-1/TRBV3-2|-|-
TGTGCCAGCAGCCAAGATTACGGGAACACTGAAGCTTTCTTT
CASSQDYGNTEAFF
>TRBJ1-6|TRBV27|once|-
TGTGCCAGCAGTCCCCATGTATCAGATTCACCCCTCCACTTT
CASSPHVSDSPLHF
>TRBJ1-3|TRBV30|-|-
TGTGCCTGGAGCGGTGGGACAGGAAACACCATATATTTT
CAWSGGTGNTIYF
>TRBJ1-2|TRBV19|-|-
TGTGCCAGTAGTCAGGACAGCGACTATGGCTACACCTTC
CASSQDSDYGYTF
>TRBJ1-6|TRBV23-1|-|-
TGCGCCAGCAGTCAAAGCCCGGTCCCCCCCCACGGTTCACCCCTCCACTTT
CASSQSPVPPHGSPLHF
>TRBJ1-2|TRBV7-3|-|TRBD1
TGTGCCAGCAGCCGGGGACAGGGGCTCTCTGGCTACACCTTC
CASSRGQGLSGYTF
>TRBJ1-2|TRBV7-2|few|-
TGTGCCAGCAGCTTAGAGGGGTCGGGTTTGGGAGGCTACACCTTC
CASSLEGSGLGGYTF
>TRBJ2-7|TRBV5-1|-|TRBD2
TGCGCCAGCAGCTCTGCGCGGGGGGCCTACGAGCAGTACTTC
CASSSARGAYEQYF
>TRBJ1-3|TRBV3-1/TRBV3-2|-|-
TGTGCCAGCAGCCCCAGACGGAGTATCTCTGGAAACACCATATATTTT
CASSPRRSISGNTIYF
>TRBJ1-2|TRBV5-1|-|TRBD1
TGCGCCAGCGCAGGGGGCTCTAACTATGGCTACACCTTC
CASAGGSNYGYTF
>TRBJ2-1|TRBV12-3/TRBV12-4|-|-
TGTGCCAGCAGTTTAACTGACAATGAGCAGTTCTTC
CASSLTDNEQFF
>TRBJ2-6|TRBV9|-|-
TGTGCCAGCAGCGTACAAGTCACGACGGGACTTAGCTCTGGGGCCAACGTCCTGACTTTC
CASSVQVTTGLSSGANVLTF
>TRBJ1-3|TRBV3-1/TRBV3-2|-|-
TGTGCCAGCAGTCATCAGGGTTATCCTGGAAACACCATATATTTT
CASSHQGYPGNTIYF
>TRBJ1-4|TRBV27|-|-
TGTGCCAGCACCTCTTTGGGGGGACCTTCTGAAAAACTGTTTTTT
CASTSLGGPSEKLFF
>TRBJ1-4|TRBV28|-|-
TGTGCCAGCAGTTTACGGGATCTATTGACCTCTAATGAAAAACTGTTTTTT
CASSLRDLLTSNEKLFF
>TRBJ2-1|TRBV19|-|TRBD2
TGTGCCAGTAGTAGGAAAGTAGCGGGGGGTTTTCATGAGCAGTTCTTC
CASSRKVAGGFHEQFF
>TRBJ2-2|TRBV14|-|TRBD1
TGTGCCAGCAGCCAAGGAGTAGGGCCGGCGGACAGGGTGAACACCGGGGAGCTGTTTTTT
CASSQGVGPADRVNTGELFF
>TRBJ1-5|TRBV28|-|-
TGTGCCAGCAGTTTATTATCAGGGGCCTCCCGCAATCAGCCCCAGCATTTT
CASSLLSGASRNQPQHF
>TRBJ2-3|TRBV6-1|-|TRBD2
TGTGCCAGCAGTGTTGGGGCGGGGGGCCGCACAGATACGCAGTATTTT
CASSVGAGGRTDTQYF
>TRBJ2-5|TRBV5-6|-|-
TGTGCCAGCAGCTTGTTGGCCCCTAGGAGGGAGACCCAGTACTTC
CASSLLAPRRETQYF
>TRBJ2-5|TRBV4-2|-|-
TGTGCCAGCAGACAGGACCGAGCCCAAGAGACCCAGTACTTC
CASRQDRAQETQYF
>TRBJ1-3|TRBV6-1|-|-
TGTGCCAGCAGTGAAGTGTGGGGCAGGGGTATAGACAACACCATATATTTT
CASSEVWGRGIDNTIYF
>TRBJ2-2|TRBV9|-|TRBD1
TGTGCCAGCAGCGAAAGGACAGGGGCGAGGACCGGGGAGCTGTTTTTT
CASSERTGARTGELFF
>TRBJ2-7|TRBV6-5|-|TRBD1
TGTGCCAGCAGTTACTCGACAGGGGGCACCTACGAGCAGTACTTC
CASSYSTGGTYEQYF
>TRBJ2-3|TRBV19|-|-
TGTGCCAGTACTGGACAGAGGGGCACAGATACGCAGTATTTT
CASTGQRGTDTQYF
>TRBJ1-2|TRBV6-5|-|TRBD1
TGTGCCAGCAGACTTGGGACAGGGTGGAACTATGGCTACACCTTC
CASRLGTGWNYGYTF
>TRBJ2-5|TRBV10-1|-|-
TGCGCCAGCAGTGAGAATCGGGGGGAGACCCAGTACTTC
CASSENRGETQYF
>TRBJ1-1|TRBV28|-|TRBD1
TGTGCCAGCAAGAAAGACAGGGTAACTGAAGCTTTCTTT
CASKKDRVTEAFF
>TRBJ2-7|TRBV25-1|-|TRBD2
TGTGCCAGCAGTGAATCTGGCGGGAGGACCCAGCAGTACTTC
CASSESGGRTQQYF
>TRBJ1-2|TRBV7-3|-|TRBD1
TGTGCCAGCAGCCCCCAGGACAGGGGTGGTGGCTACACCTTC
CASSPQDRGGGYTF
>TRBJ1-2|TRBV24-1|-|-
TGTGCCACCAGTGAGGGGGGGGTCTATGGCTACACCTTC
CATSEGGVYGYTF
>TRBJ2-1|TRBV13|-|TRBD1
TGTGCCAGCAGCCACCGGACAGGGGGCAATGAGCAGTTCTTC
CASSHRTGGNEQFF